The 32 T cell receptor beta chains presented below share a single source sample, sequenced in a study of CD8+CD57+ T cells in acquired aplastic anemia. The study profiled TCR beta VDJ and CDR3 using genomic DNA as template. MiXCR, run by TCRdb on the reads, gives a single entry per CDR3 protein. The repertoire has a few hundred thousand distinct CDR3 sequences, about 70% of them found once; the top ten carry 4%. The material sequenced was sorted CD4+, CD8+, or CD8+CD57+ T cells (not recorded which) from PBMCs. These receptors were obtained from a human donor in good health, serving as a control.

Ten or more counts support this clonotype. The gene calls are TRBV19 and TRBJ1-2, with D possibly matching TRBD1 (6 bases). The CDR3 is 12 residues long. Trimming left V 7 bases short and J 8 bases short, with 14 bases between. Germline V lookup: CDR1 LNHDA, CDR2 SQIVND (reference sequence). CDR3 sequence: CASTEQGEGYTF. The DNA of the CDR3 is TGTGCCAGTACGGAACAGGGAGAGGGCTACACCTTC.

This chain links TRBV7-8 with TRBJ2-7, with 8 bases that match TRBD2. With V trimmed by 5 bases and J by 11 bases, 14 bases remained unmatched. CDR1 is SGHVS and CDR2 is FQNEAQ in the germline V gene. This CDR3 contains 14 residues. In DNA form, the CDR3 reads TGTGCCAGCAGCCCTACGGTCGGGGGGGCCGATAAGTACTTC. Translated: CASSPTVGGADKYF.

The rearrangement joins TRBV12-3 or TRBV12-4 to TRBJ1-2, with TRBD1 as a possible D gene (5 bases). This CDR3 spans 14 amino acids. Between the trimmed V and J ends, which lost 7 bases and 8 bases, there was a span of 20 bases. CDR3 region: CASNPDSKVGGYTF. In DNA form, the CDR3 reads TGTGCCAGCAACCCCGACAGCAAGGTCGGGGGCTACACCTTC.

The V call is TRBV5-1, the J call TRBJ2-7; D possibly matches TRBD1 or TRBD2 (5 bases each). The germline V gene has CDR1 SGHRS and CDR2 YFSETQ. The CDR3 is made up of 16 amino acids. Trimming cost V 0 bases and J 5 bases, with 18 bases left between them. The CDR3 loop reads CASSLVQVGSLNEQYF. The CDR3 nucleotides are TGCGCCAGCAGCTTGGTACAGGTGGGGAGCCTGAACGAGCAGTACTTC.

In the case of this clonotype: This likely comes from a read error, as the CDR3 has no conserved phenylalanine or tryptophan at its end. The limits of the CDR3 on the DNA are not certain, so only TCRdb's listed CDR3 is given. The chain joins TRBV7-9 to TRBJ1-1. The length of the CDR3 is 13 amino acids, counting both ends. Germline CDR1 reads SEHNR; CDR2 reads FQNEAQ (reference sequence). The CDR3 reads CASSVGTSTYAQY.

As regards this clonotype: The final CDR3 position lacks the conserved phenylalanine or tryptophan, pointing to a likely read error. Because the CDR3's place on the DNA is in doubt, the DNA is left out and the CDR3 is given as listed by TCRdb. This chain connects TRBV2 to TRBJ1-3; the D call of TRBD1 is as the table states it, not checked on the DNA. The length of the CDR3 is 13 amino acids, counting both ends. Germline CDR1 reads SNHLY; CDR2 reads FYNNEI. This chain's CDR3 is CASSFQTAPTISH.

The chain joins TRBV20-1 to TRBJ2-7; 8 nucleotides match TRBD2. The CDR3 has 14 amino acids. V was pared by 3 bases and J by 5 bases, with 9 bases of the junction left unmatched. The germline V gene has CDR1 DFQATT and CDR2 SNEGSKA (reference sequence). The CDR3 region is CSARRGVGWNEQYF. As DNA, the CDR3 is TGCAGTGCTAGGCGGGGGGTAGGGTGGAACGAGCAGTACTTC.

The chain recombines TRBV11-3 with TRBJ1-1; no clear D. Looked up from germline, CDR1 is SGHNT and CDR2 is YENEEA. V lost 10 bases and J lost 2, with 17 bases in between. This CDR3 has 14 amino acids. CDR3 residues: CATIPRPSNTEAFF. The CDR3 region has the DNA TGTGCCACCATTCCAAGACCGTCCAACACTGAAGCTTTCTTT.

With regard to this clonotype: This CDR3 is missing its conserved last phenylalanine or tryptophan, likely due to a read error. The DNA is left out, because the CDR3 cannot be placed on it with certainty; the CDR3 is given as TCRdb lists it. The chain employs TRBV7-9 and TRBJ1-1. Germline values: CDR1 SEHNR, CDR2 FQNEAQ (reference sequence). A total of 13 residues make up the CDR3, ends included. Here the CDR3 reads CASRRATLAGLSS.

This clonotype was detected ten times or more. The genes are TRBV5-6 and TRBJ1-4; no reliable D call. Germline V gives CDR1 SGHDT, CDR2 YYEEEE. V lost 5 bases and J lost 3, with 11 bases in between. The CDR3 is 14 residues long. CDR3 DNA: TGTGCCAGCAGTGTCGAGTTGGCTAATGAAAAACTGTTTTTT. Its protein product is CASSVELANEKLFF.

A word on this clonotype: A read error may account for a junction end that differs from germline. V usage is TRBV5-1 and J usage is TRBJ1-6; 7 nucleotides match TRBD1. This CDR3 region has 17 residues. Germline V gives CDR1 SGHRS, CDR2 YFSETQ. The CDR3, as DNA: TGTGCCAGCAGCCAAAGCAGGGGGGGCTCCTATAATTCACCCCTCCACTTT. Translated: CASSQSRGGSYNSPLHF.

At least ten counts were recorded for this clonotype. CDR3: CSAREDYEQYF. The CDR3 DNA follows: TGCAGCGCTCGCGAGGACTACGAGCAGTACTTC. This sequence joins TRBV29-1 and TRBJ2-7; the D is unclear. This CDR3 is built from 11 residues. The V end was cut by 7 bases, the J end by 3 bases, with 10 bases between. Germline V CDR1 and CDR2: SQVTM, ANQGSEA.

This clonotype was counted at least ten times. CDR3 residues: CASSISGGPYEQYF. The CDR3, as DNA: TGTGCCAGTAGTATATCGGGGGGACCCTACGAGCAGTACTTC. This chain links TRBV19 with TRBJ2-7, with TRBD2 identical over 7 bases. V lost 2 bases and J lost 2; bases outside the gene matches: 3. This CDR3 has 14 residues. The V gene's germline CDR1 is LNHDA and CDR2 SQIVND (reference sequence).

Of note for this clonotype: In this CDR3 the conserved last residue, phenylalanine or tryptophan, is missing, so a read error is likely. This chain links TRBV19 with TRBJ1-6; D is undetermined. CDR3 length: 14 residues. The V and J ends lost 7 bases and 11 bases respectively, with 18 bases between them. The germline CDR1 and CDR2 sequences are LNHDA and SQIVND (reference sequence). The CDR3 spells CASKSVGYYAPLHV. The CDR3 nucleotides are TGTGCCAGTAAGTCCGTAGGCTATTATGCACCCCTCCACGTT.

This chain uses TRBV7-8 with TRBJ2-7; D is possibly TRBD2 (7 bases). The CDR3 is 17 residues long. Germline V CDR1 and CDR2: SGHVS, FQNEAQ. Trimming took 4 bases from V and 7 from J, leaving 26 bases between them. This chain's CDR3 is CASSSLTIGGLGFEQYF. The CDR3 nucleotides read TGTGCCAGCAGCTCTCTGACCATCGGGGGGCTGGGGTTTGAGCAGTACTTC.

Comment on this clonotype: A much larger clone lies one base from this, so it may be a read error. This rearrangement joins TRBV9 to TRBJ2-1, with 7 bases identical to TRBD2. Looked up from germline, CDR1 is SGDLS and CDR2 is YYNGEE. This CDR3 is built from 14 residues. This CDR3 reads CASSQVGGEHEQFF. The CDR3 coding sequence is TGCGCCAGCAGCCAAGTGGGGGGGGAGCATGAGCAGTTCTTC.

The rearrangement links TRBV5-1 to TRBJ1-5; 7 nucleotides line up with TRBD1. V was pared by 0 bases and J by 7 bases, with 7 bases of the junction left unmatched. The CDR3 consists of 15 residues. Looked up from germline, CDR1 is SGHRS and CDR2 is YFSETQ. CDR3 amino acids: CASSLEGTAQQPQHF. In DNA, the CDR3 is TGCGCCAGCAGCTTGGAGGGGACAGCTCAGCAGCCCCAGCATTTT.

A single count supports this clonotype. The chain uses TRBV7-2 and TRBJ2-1; D is possibly TRBD1 or TRBD2 (6 bases each). Germline values: CDR1 SGHTA, CDR2 FQGNSA. Trimming took 5 bases from V and 7 from J, leaving 27 bases between them. The CDR3 is made up of 18 amino acids. The chain's CDR3 is CASSLGTRGGPSDNEQFF. DNA for the CDR3: TGTGCCAGCAGCCTCGGCACTAGAGGGGGGCCTTCGGATAATGAGCAGTTCTTC.

A note on this clonotype: A junction boundary mismatches the germline segment, possibly from a read error. The rearrangement links TRBV11-2 to TRBJ2-2; D may match TRBD1 or TRBD2 (5 bases each). CDR1 is SGHAT and CDR2 is FQNNGV in the germline V gene. This CDR3 contains 15 residues. CDR3 bases: TGTGCCACCAGCTGGCAACTGGGGGTGGTCGGGGAGCTGTTTTTT. Translation: CATSWQLGVVGELFF.

Notes on this clonotype: Here the CDR3 omits its conserved ending phenylalanine or tryptophan, so a read error is the likely source. The limits of the CDR3 on the DNA are not certain, so only TCRdb's listed CDR3 is given. The J gene is TRBJ1-4, the V gene TRBV10-2; the table gives TRBD1 as D, unverified against the DNA. Germline assignment: CDR1 WSHSY and CDR2 SAAADI. The CDR3 extends over 17 residues, inclusive of both ends. The CDR3 is CASSETGTSTAEQYFGP.

Worth noting for this clonotype: The junction departs from the called germline gene at one end, perhaps through a read error. This sequence joins TRBV15 and TRBJ2-1, with 9 bases matching TRBD1. CDR3 size: 15 residues. Germline assignment: CDR1 LNHNV and CDR2 YYDKDF (reference sequence). In nucleotides, the CDR3 is TGTGCCAGCAGTGAAAGGGACAGGGCGATAAATGAGCAGTCCTTC. Translation: CASSERDRAINEQSF. The entire variable domain, with the rest obtained from reference TRBV15 and TRBJ2-1, is as follows: DAMVIQNPRYQVTQFGKPVTLSCSQTLNHNVMYWYQQKSSQAPKLLFHYYDKDFNNEADTPDNFQSRRPNTSFCFLDIRSPGLGDTAMYLCASSERDRAINEQSFGPGTRLTVL.

This clonotype was detected only once. The rearrangement links TRBV5-1 to TRBJ1-3; D uncertain. With 0 bases removed from V and 5 bases from J, the gap between germline ends came to 12 bases. The CDR3 extends over 15 amino acids. Germline V gene sequence: CDR1 SGHRS, CDR2 YFSETQ. The CDR3 here is CASSLGRVTRNTIYF. The DNA for the CDR3 is TGCGCCAGCAGCTTGGGTCGGGTTACGCGAAACACCATATATTTT.

This clonotype showed up many times. CDR3 loop: CASSRTGNLEAFF. CDR3 coding DNA: TGCGCCAGCAGCCGGACAGGGAACCTTGAAGCTTTCTTT. The chain joins TRBV5-1 to TRBJ1-1; TRBD1 agrees at 8 bases. CDR3 size: 13 residues. Trimming removed 4 bases from V and 7 bases from J; junction bases left unmatched: 6. The germline CDR1 and CDR2 sequences are SGHRS and YFSETQ.

This clonotype was observed many times. The V and J genes are TRBV7-3 and TRBJ2-5; 11 nucleotides align to TRBD1. This CDR3 has 17 amino acids. CDR1 is SGHTA, CDR2 FQGTGA, per germline. V gave up 5 bases and J gave up 2 bases; unmatched junction bases: 10. CDR3 amino acids: CASSRNGQGASQETQYF. CDR3 nucleotides: TGTGCCAGCAGCCGAAACGGACAGGGGGCGTCACAAGAGACCCAGTACTTC.

About this clonotype: At one of its ends the junction is not consistent with the germline gene, which may arise from a read error. The chain combines TRBV5-1 with TRBJ1-6, with D perhaps TRBD1 (6 bases). The CDR3 is made up of 13 amino acids. From germline, CDR1 is SGHRS and CDR2 YFSETQ. This CDR3 reads CASSTGTDSHLHF. The CDR3 DNA is TGTGCCAGCAGCACAGGGACCGATTCACACCTCCACTTT.

Of note for this clonotype: An end of the junction differs from the germline gene, which may be a read error. The rearrangement joins TRBV5-1 to TRBJ2-3, with TRBD2 matching 9 bases. CDR3 length: 15 residues. CDR1 and CDR2 from the germline V gene are SGHRS and YFSETQ. The CDR3 nucleotides are TGTGCCAGCGCGGGGGGGGCAAGAAGCACAGATACGCAGTATTTT. It codes for CASAGGARSTDTQYF.

Points on this clonotype: An end of the junction differs from the germline gene, which may be a read error. The chain carries TRBV7-8 and TRBJ1-2, with D uncertain. The CDR3 consists of 14 residues. Looked up from germline, CDR1 is SGHVS and CDR2 is FQNEAQ. CDR3 in amino acids: CASSLLGTHYGDTF. Here the CDR3 DNA reads TGTGCCAGCTCCTTGTTGGGAACCCACTATGGCGACACATTC.

Of note for this clonotype: It is likely a read error, because the conserved phenylalanine at the end of the CDR3 is missing. No DNA is shown, since the ends of the CDR3 on it are uncertain; the CDR3 is the one TCRdb lists. The chain links TRBV7-9 to TRBJ1-5; the table calls TRBD1, which could not be checked here. The CDR3 region is 13 residues in length, termini included. Per germline, CDR1 SEHNR and CDR2 FQNEAQ (reference sequence). This CDR3 is CASSLVERLYRHI.

With regard to this clonotype: This could be a read error, since a much larger clone is one nucleotide away. The V gene is TRBV19, the J gene TRBJ1-3; D gene unclear. V gave up 9 bases and J gave up 2 bases, with 26 bases separating them. Per germline, CDR1 LNHDA and CDR2 SQIVND (reference sequence). The CDR3 has 18 residues. CDR3 DNA: TGTGCCAGCAGCCCTTCCCTCCTCGGGCAGGCTACTGGAAACACCATATATTTT. Its translation: CASSPSLLGQATGNTIYF.

The chain recombines TRBV6-2 or TRBV6-3 with TRBJ1-6; a possible D gene is TRBD1 (5 bases). Trimming stripped 7 bases from V and 6 bases from J, with 22 bases between. This CDR3 spans 17 amino acids. Germline lookup yields CDR1 MNHEY and CDR2 SVGEGT. The CDR3 is CASISPKTVGPNSPLHF. In DNA, the CDR3 is TGTGCCAGCATCTCCCCGAAGACAGTGGGGCCTAATTCACCCCTCCACTTT.

As concerns this clonotype: A clone one base away is much larger, so this may be a read error. The DNA of the CDR3 is TGTGCCAGCAGCCGGGGGACGGTGAAAAATTCACCCCTCCACTTT. Protein sequence: CASSRGTVKNSPLHF. J is TRBJ1-6 and V is TRBV5-1; a possible D gene is TRBD1 (5 bases). In germline, CDR1 is SGHRS, CDR2 YFSETQ. This CDR3 has 15 amino acids.

This clonotype was counted ten times or more. The V gene is TRBV5-1, the J gene TRBJ1-1; 10 bases map to TRBD1. The CDR3 spans 15 residues. Trimming took 3 bases from V and 3 from J; bases not matched to a gene: 5. Per germline, CDR1 SGHRS and CDR2 YFSETQ. The CDR3 reads CASSYRQGAHTEAFF. The CDR3 DNA sequence: TGCGCCAGCAGCTATAGACAGGGGGCACACACTGAAGCTTTCTTT.